These 23 T cell receptor beta chains originate from one sample sequenced in a study of T cell changes during pregnancy in multiple sclerosis. Libraries were prepared by immunoSEQ multiplex PCR; TCRdb keeps only in-frame clonotypes and omits some of them. The data contain fewer than 50,000 clones, roughly 92% of them seen just once; the ten biggest clones take up approximately 0.4%. Sequencing was performed on CD4+ T cells from peripheral blood mononuclear cells, taken in the second trimester of pregnancy. These receptors originate from a female donor in good health, enrolled as a control in a pregnancy study.

J is TRBJ1-2 and V is TRBV9, with TRBD1 matching 7 bases. The CDR3 covers 15 residues. The V gene end was trimmed by 0 bases and the J gene end by 4 bases; junction bases not matched to a gene: 6. Looked up from germline, CDR1 is SGDLS and CDR2 is YYNGEE. The DNA for the CDR3 is TGTGCCAGCAGCGTAGGTCAGGGGGGTATCTATGGCTACACCTTC. This sequence encodes CASSVGQGGIYGYTF.

The chain couples TRBV12-5 to TRBJ2-7; D might be TRBD2 (6 bases). Trimming stripped 6 bases from V and 4 bases from J, with 16 bases between. Germline V CDR1 and CDR2: LGHNT, FRNRAP. The CDR3 is made up of 14 amino acids. CDR3 sequence (DNA): TGTGCTAGTGGGCCCGGGACTGAGAATTACGAGCAGTACTTC. Residues: CASGPGTENYEQYF.

V and J are TRBV19 and TRBJ2-3, with 10 bases lining up with TRBD2. The CDR3 totals 15 residues. Germline V lookup: CDR1 LNHDA, CDR2 SQIVND (reference sequence). With 5 bases clipped from V and 3 bases from J, the junction kept 5 bases outside the gene matches. CDR3 nucleotides: TGTGCCAGTAGTTCCGGACTAGCGGATACAGATACGCAGTATTTT. Protein product: CASSSGLADTDTQYF.

J is TRBJ2-1 and V is TRBV4-3; 9 bases match TRBD2. The J segment lost 4 bases and the V segment lost 0 bases, leaving 7 bases of the junction unmatched. The CDR3 covers 17 residues. CDR1 is LGHNA, CDR2 YSLEER, per germline. The CDR3 coding sequence is TGCGCCAGCAGCCAAGAACGGTGGCTAGCGGGATACAATGAGCAGTTCTTC. Translated: CASSQERWLAGYNEQFF.

The V call is TRBV4-3, the J call TRBJ1-1; 9 bases are shared with TRBD1. Germline values: CDR1 LGHNA, CDR2 YSLEER. The CDR3 spans 13 residues. The V and J ends lost 5 bases and 5 bases, in that order; junction bases with no gene match: 3. CDR3 sequence (DNA): TGCGCCAGCAGCTGGACAGGGGATACTGAAGCTTTCTTT. It is translated as CASSWTGDTEAFF.

The chain couples TRBV4-2 to TRBJ1-4, with 9 bases matching TRBD1. CDR1 is LGHNA and CDR2 is YNFKEQ in the germline V gene. The V segment lost 4 bases and the J segment 6 bases; nucleotides outside the gene matches: 6. This CDR3 comprises 15 residues. As DNA, the CDR3 is TGTGCCAGCAGCCCAATACAGGGGGCTGATGAAAAACTGTTTTTT. It encodes CASSPIQGADEKLFF.

The rearrangement uses TRBV10-3 and TRBJ1-1; D ambiguous. CDR3 size: 14 residues. V was trimmed by 0 bases and J by 1 base, leaving 6 bases between them. Per germline, CDR1 ENHRY and CDR2 SYGVKD. CDR3 coding DNA: TGTGCCATCAGTGAGTCGGCAGAGAACACTGAAGCTTTCTTT. The encoded protein is CAISESAENTEAFF.

The chain couples TRBV14 to TRBJ2-7; maybe TRBD1 (6 bases). CDR3 length: 14 amino acids. Trimming removed 4 bases at V and 4 bases at J, with 14 bases between. Germline V gives CDR1 SGHDN, CDR2 FVKESK. The CDR3 region is CASSLSSTGYEQYF. The CDR3 bases are TGTGCCAGCAGCCTCTCCTCAACAGGGTACGAGCAGTACTTC.

The V gene is TRBV2, the J gene TRBJ1-2; D remains unclear. Between the trimmed V and J ends, which lost 6 bases and 6 bases, there was a span of 17 bases. Germline CDR1 SNHLY, CDR2 FYNNEI. CDR3 length: 14 residues. The CDR3 region is CASSLLREADGYTF. The CDR3 DNA reads as TGTGCCAGCAGCCTCTTGCGAGAGGCCGATGGCTACACCTTC. Complete variable domain (other parts from reference TRBV2 and TRBJ1-2): EPEVTQTPSHQVTQMGQEVILRCVPISNHLYFYWYRQILGQKVEFLVSFYNNEISEKSEIFDDQFSVERPDGSNFTLKIRSTKLEDSAMYFCASSLLREADGYTFGSGTRLTVV.

In its sample, this clone was seen once. J is TRBJ2-1 and V is TRBV5-4; 7 positions agree with TRBD1. V was pared by 1 base and J by 6 bases, with 7 bases of the junction left unmatched. The CDR3 is 15 amino acids. From germline, CDR1 is SGHNT and CDR2 YYREEE (reference sequence). CDR3 DNA: TGTGCCAGCAGCTTGAAACAGGGGCAACTCAATGAGCAGTTCTTC. Its translation: CASSLKQGQLNEQFF.

The chain is built from TRBV27 and TRBJ1-1; 9 nucleotides agree with TRBD1. V shed 6 bases and J 0 bases; nucleotides not matched to a gene: 8. Germline V CDR1 and CDR2: MNHEY, SMNVEV (reference sequence). This CDR3 is 16 amino acids long. CDR3 bases: TGTGCCAGCAGACTCGGACAGGGGAGCATGAACACTGAAGCTTTCTTT. It encodes CASRLGQGSMNTEAFF.

The chain joins TRBV5-8 to TRBJ2-1; D is undetermined. The CDR3 runs to 11 residues. CDR1 is SGHTS, CDR2 YDEGEE, per germline. Deletions cut 4 bases from V and 4 bases from J, with 3 bases between. In DNA form, the CDR3 reads TGTGCCAGCAGCCATTACAATGAGCAGTTCTTC. This gives the protein CASSHYNEQFF.

Only one count was recorded for this clone. This chain joins TRBV7-2 and TRBJ1-1, with D possibly being TRBD1 (5 bases). The CDR3 is 17 residues long. Germline CDR1 is SGHTA and CDR2 is FQGNSA. V was trimmed by 5 bases and J by 0 bases, leaving 19 bases between them. The CDR3 coding sequence is TGTGCCAGCAGCGAACAGGTTTCCCTATCGATGAACACTGAAGCTTTCTTT. Its translation is CASSEQVSLSMNTEAFF.

V and J are TRBV7-9 and TRBJ1-5, with 9 nucleotides matching TRBD1. The junction had 1 base not matched to a gene; V was cut back by 5 bases and J by 2 bases. This CDR3 region has 14 residues. Germline V lookup: CDR1 SEHNR, CDR2 FQNEAQ (reference sequence). CDR3 in amino acids: CASSTGGGNQPQHF. In DNA form, the CDR3 reads TGTGCCAGCAGCACAGGGGGCGGCAATCAGCCCCAGCATTTT.

This clone was detected a few times. The rearrangement joins TRBV30 to TRBJ1-5; D gene uncertain. The CDR3 is made up of 15 amino acids. Germline V CDR1 and CDR2: GTSNPN, SVGIG (reference sequence). V shed 0 bases and J shed 6 bases, with 15 bases lying between them. CDR3 loop: CAWSVGGGNSQPQHF. The DNA for the CDR3 is TGTGCCTGGAGTGTAGGTGGAGGGAATAGTCAGCCCCAGCATTTT.

The J gene is TRBJ2-3, the V gene TRBV7-2; possibly TRBD1 for D (6 bases). This CDR3 has 14 amino acids. The V gene lost 1 base and the J gene lost 8 bases, with 13 bases spanning the gap. Germline V gives CDR1 SGHTA, CDR2 FQGNSA. For the CDR3, the DNA is TGTGCCAGCAGCTTAGAGGGCAGGGGTCCTACGCAGTATTTT. Its translation: CASSLEGRGPTQYF.

The chain employs TRBV19 and TRBJ1-3; D may be TRBD1 (5 bases). CDR3 size: 18 residues. V was clipped by 3 bases and J by 0 bases, with 18 bases between them. In germline, CDR1 is LNHDA, CDR2 SQIVND (reference sequence). Here the CDR3 DNA reads TGTGCCAGTAGTATGTTGGGGCCCGGTCAGCGCTCTGGAAACACCATATATTTT. It specifies CASSMLGPGQRSGNTIYF.

The chain joins TRBV19 to TRBJ1-4, with 9 bases identical to TRBD1. From germline, CDR1 is LNHDA and CDR2 SQIVND (reference sequence). CDR3 length equals 16 residues. V was pared by 7 bases and J by 8 bases, with 14 bases of the junction left unmatched. CDR3 bases: TGTGCCAGTACCACACTCCCGGGACAGGGAATCGAAAAACTGTTTTTT. It encodes CASTTLPGQGIEKLFF. The whole variable domain, filled in from reference TRBV19 and TRBJ1-4, reads DGGITQSPKYLFRKEGQNVTLSCEQNLNHDAMYWYRQDPGQGLRLIYYSQIVNDFQKGDIAEGYSVSREKKESFPLTVTSAQKNPTAFYLCASTTLPGQGIEKLFFGSGTQLSVL.

This chain connects TRBV7-2 to TRBJ1-2; 8 bases fit TRBD1. The CDR3 extends over 16 amino acids. Germline loops: CDR1 SGHTA, CDR2 FQGNSA. Germline trimming cut 4 bases from V and 3 bases from J; bases unmatched to any gene: 10. The CDR3 region has the DNA TGTGCCAGCAGCTCAGTGGGCAGGGGGCTTGACTATGGCTACACCTTC. It specifies CASSSVGRGLDYGYTF.

The rearrangement uses TRBV7-8 and TRBJ2-3; 8 bases are shared with TRBD2. V was clipped by 4 bases and J by 0 bases; unmatched bases: 12. The CDR3 loop spans 18 amino acids. Germline V lookup: CDR1 SGHVS, CDR2 FQNEAQ. The CDR3: CASSWGSGGGYSTDTQYF. CDR3 DNA sequence: TGTGCCAGCAGCTGGGGGTCGGGCGGGGGGTATAGCACAGATACGCAGTATTTT.

The chain uses TRBV11-2 and TRBJ2-5; the D gene is possibly TRBD2 (6 bases). V was cut by 6 bases and J by 3 bases, with 23 bases left in between. This CDR3 region has 17 residues. Germline V gives CDR1 SGHAT, CDR2 FQNNGV. CDR3 bases: TGTGCCAGCAGTTTGTCGGGACTCCGCTTGTCTGAAGAGACCCAGTACTTC. It is translated as CASSLSGLRLSEETQYF. The full variable domain, completed using reference TRBV11-2 and TRBJ2-5, is EAGVAQSPRYKIIEKRQSVAFWCNPISGHATLYWYQQILGQGPKLLIQFQNNGVVDDSQLPKDRFSAERLKGVDSTLKIQPAKLEDSAVYLCASSLSGLRLSEETQYFGPGTRLLVL.

The table lists this clone with a count of one. The CDR3, as DNA: TGTGCCAGCAGTTATCGGCAGGGGTCCACTGAAGCTTTCTTT. Encoded protein: CASSYRQGSTEAFF. V is TRBV6-5 and J is TRBJ1-1, with D maybe TRBD1 (6 bases). Per the germline V gene, CDR1 is MNHEY and CDR2 is SVGAGI. With 3 bases removed from V and 4 bases from J, the gap between germline ends came to 12 bases. This CDR3 is built from 14 residues.

V usage is TRBV6-1 and J usage is TRBJ1-2; 9 nucleotides line up with TRBD1. The CDR3 contains 14 residues. Germline values: CDR1 MNHNS, CDR2 SASEGT. The V segment lost 5 bases and the J segment 4 bases; nucleotides outside the gene matches: 5. The CDR3 DNA sequence: TGTGCCAGCAGTCAGACAGGGGGAAGCTATGGCTACACCTTC. It codes for CASSQTGGSYGYTF.